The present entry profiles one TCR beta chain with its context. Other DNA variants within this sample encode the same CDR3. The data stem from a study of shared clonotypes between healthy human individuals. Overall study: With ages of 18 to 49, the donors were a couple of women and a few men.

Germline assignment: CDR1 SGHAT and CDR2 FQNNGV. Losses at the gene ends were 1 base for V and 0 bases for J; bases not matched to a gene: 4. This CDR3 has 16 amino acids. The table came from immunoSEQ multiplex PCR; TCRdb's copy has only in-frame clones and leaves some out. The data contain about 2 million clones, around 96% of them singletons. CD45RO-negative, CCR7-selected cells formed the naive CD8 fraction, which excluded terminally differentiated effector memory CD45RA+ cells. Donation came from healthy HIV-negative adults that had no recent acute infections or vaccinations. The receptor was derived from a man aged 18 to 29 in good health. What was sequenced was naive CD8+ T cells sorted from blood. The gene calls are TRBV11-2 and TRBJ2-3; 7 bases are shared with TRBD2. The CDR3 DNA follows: TGTGCCAGCAGCTTAGCTGGCGGGAGTAGCACAGATACGCAGTATTTT. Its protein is CASSLAGGSSTDTQYF.